Below are 26 T cell receptor beta chains sequenced from a single sample in a study of blood T cell repertoires in COVID-19. This table comes from immunoSEQ multiplex PCR, and its TCRdb copy is limited to in-frame clones, with some not included. This sample carries tens of thousands of clones, about four fifths of them seen once, and the ten largest clones take about 6%. Sample: peripheral blood. These receptors were obtained from a woman between 45 and 65 years old with active or convalescent COVID-19.

The V and J genes are TRBV10-3 and TRBJ2-7; no definite D call. Germline loops: CDR1 ENHRY, CDR2 SYGVKD. The CDR3 totals 14 residues. Deletions cut 8 bases from V and 2 bases from J, with 16 bases between. The CDR3 here is CAIQPTSPAYEQYF. In DNA, the CDR3 is TGTGCCATCCAACCAACGTCGCCGGCCTACGAGCAGTACTTC.

The chain is built from TRBV7-8 and TRBJ2-1; 14 nucleotides match TRBD2. Losses at the gene ends were 7 bases for V and 0 bases for J; bases not matched to a gene: 11. The germline gives CDR1 SGHVS, CDR2 FQNEAQ. The CDR3 has 19 residues. The CDR3 sequence is CASTGTSGSDASSYNEQFF. The CDR3 region has the DNA TGTGCCAGCACCGGGACTAGCGGGAGTGATGCGAGCTCCTACAATGAGCAGTTCTTC.

V usage is TRBV13 and J usage is TRBJ2-3, with 9 nucleotides matching TRBD2. Trimming took 3 bases from V and 2 from J; bases not matched to a gene: 9. The germline CDR1 and CDR2 sequences are PRHDT and FYEKMQ (reference sequence). The CDR3 covers 17 residues. The CDR3: CASSFVPWTSDTDTQYF. Here the CDR3 DNA reads TGTGCCAGCAGCTTCGTTCCCTGGACTAGCGACACAGATACGCAGTATTTT.

The chain joins TRBV6-5 to TRBJ2-5; possible D gene TRBD1, 6 bases. Germline V gene lookup returns CDR1 MNHEY and CDR2 SVGAGI. V was shortened by 2 bases and J by 2 bases, with 15 bases between the two germline ends. The CDR3 consists of 16 residues. For the CDR3, the DNA is TGTGCCAGCAGTTACCTAGGGCCTAGGGGGCAAGAGACCCAGTACTTC. It yields the protein CASSYLGPRGQETQYF.

The chain employs TRBV7-9 and TRBJ2-3; D not resolved. V was pared by 4 bases and J by 4 bases, with 9 bases between. The CDR3 is made up of 13 amino acids. Germline CDR1 reads SEHNR; CDR2 reads FQNEAQ (reference sequence). In DNA form, the CDR3 reads TGTGCCAGCAGCTCAAAGAGGCCAGATACGCAGTATTTT. Amino acid sequence: CASSSKRPDTQYF.

This chain connects TRBV15 to TRBJ1-6; D is unclear. Trimming pared 0 bases from V and 0 bases from J, leaving 9 bases between. The germline CDR1 and CDR2 sequences are LNHNV and YYDKDF (reference sequence). This CDR3 is 17 amino acids long. This CDR3 is CATSRDPGSSYNSPLHF. DNA for the CDR3: TGTGCCACCAGCAGAGATCCCGGGAGCTCCTATAATTCACCCCTCCACTTT.

The chain employs TRBV4-1 and TRBJ2-1; D may be TRBD2 (6 bases). Germline V CDR1 and CDR2: MGHRA, YSYEKL. V shed 5 bases and J shed 7 bases, with 9 bases lying between them. The CDR3 sequence is 12 residues long. The CDR3 nucleotides read TGCGCCAGCAGCTTTCGGGAGAATGAGCAGTTCTTC. It yields the protein CASSFRENEQFF.

The rearrangement links TRBV7-9 to TRBJ2-1; 11 bases are a match to TRBD1. J was trimmed by 8 bases and V by 5 bases; bases with no gene match: 8. CDR3 size: 15 residues. Germline-derived CDR1 and CDR2 are SEHNR and FQNEAQ (reference sequence). CDR3 residues: CASSPGQGAYDEQFF. CDR3 nucleotide sequence: TGTGCCAGCAGCCCAGGACAGGGGGCCTATGATGAGCAGTTCTTC.

This clone showed up just a few times. The V call is TRBV11-3, the J call TRBJ2-1, with a weak D call TRBD2 (6 bases). This CDR3 is 18 amino acids long. V lost 5 bases and J 4 bases, leaving 24 bases between the germline ends. The germline V gene has CDR1 SGHNT and CDR2 YENEEA. The CDR3 region has the DNA TGTGCCAGCAGCCTATTGCGGGACCCTCCTAAACATTACAATGAGCAGTTCTTC. Its translation is CASSLLRDPPKHYNEQFF.

The chain links TRBV9 to TRBJ1-3; D may be TRBD1 (6 bases). This CDR3 contains 18 residues. Germline assignment: CDR1 SGDLS and CDR2 YYNGEE. Trimming pared 0 bases from V and 4 bases from J, leaving 20 bases between. The CDR3 coding sequence is TGTGCCAGCAGCGTAGAAGTTACAGGGTTGGTGCTCGGAAACACCATATATTTT. This translates into CASSVEVTGLVLGNTIYF.

The gene calls are TRBV7-2 and TRBJ2-2, with unresolved D. CDR1 is SGHTA, CDR2 FQGNSA, per germline. This CDR3 has 15 amino acids. Trimming cost V 0 bases and J 7 bases, with 12 bases left between them. CDR3 loop: CASSLAGSWNGELFF. CDR3 DNA: TGTGCCAGCAGCTTAGCGGGCAGTTGGAACGGGGAGCTGTTTTTT. Complete variable domain (other parts from reference TRBV7-2 and TRBJ2-2): GAGVSQSPSNKVTEKGKDVELRCDPISGHTALYWYRQSLGQGLEFLIYFQGNSAPDKSGLPSDRFSAERTGGSVSTLTIQRTQQEDSAVYLCASSLAGSWNGELFFGEGSRLTVL.

J is TRBJ1-1 and V is TRBV20-1, with TRBD1 identical over 10 bases. After removal of 6 bases from V and 11 bases from J, the junction contained 3 bases not matched to a gene. Germline V gene sequence: CDR1 DFQATT, CDR2 SNEGSKA (reference sequence). The CDR3 covers 10 residues. CDR3 sequence (DNA): TGCAGTGCCTGGGGACAGGGGGCTTTCTTT. This codes for CSAWGQGAFF.

The chain combines TRBV29-1 with TRBJ2-3, with 12 bases matching TRBD2. The CDR3 is 15 residues long. V gave up 6 bases and J gave up 3 bases; unmatched junction bases: 7. Germline V lookup: CDR1 SQVTM, CDR2 ANQGSEA. DNA for the CDR3: TGCAGCGTACGCGGACTAGCGGGACCGACAGATACGCAGTATTTT. The encoded protein is CSVRGLAGPTDTQYF.

V usage is TRBV4-2 and J usage is TRBJ2-7, with D maybe TRBD1 (5 bases). The V gene's germline CDR1 is LGHNA and CDR2 YNFKEQ. V was shortened by 0 bases and J by 3 bases, with 12 bases between the two germline ends. This CDR3 contains 15 residues. CDR3 sequence reads: CASSQDWGESYEQYF. The DNA for the CDR3 is TGTGCCAGCAGCCAAGATTGGGGCGAGAGCTACGAGCAGTACTTC.

The V gene is TRBV15, the J gene TRBJ1-6, with 8 bases that match TRBD1. Germline trimming cut 0 bases from V and 11 bases from J; bases unmatched to any gene: 9. The CDR3 extends over 16 amino acids. The germline V gene encodes CDR1 LNHNV and CDR2 YYDKDF (reference sequence). CDR3 sequence reads: CATSRDPGQAGPPLHF. The CDR3, as DNA: TGTGCCACCAGCAGAGATCCGGGACAGGCCGGTCCACCCCTCCACTTT.

This clone was detected only a few times. This chain links TRBV7-6 with TRBJ1-6; 7 bases line up with TRBD1. The CDR3 sequence is 15 residues long. J gave up 10 bases and V 1 base, and 7 bases lay outside the gene matches. Germline V gene lookup returns CDR1 SGHVS and CDR2 FNYEAQ. The CDR3 loop is CASSLEGQRASPLHF. In DNA, the CDR3 is TGTGCCAGCAGCTTAGAGGGACAGAGGGCCTCACCCCTCCACTTT.

This chain uses TRBV6-5 with TRBJ1-1, with D possibly being TRBD1 (6 bases). This CDR3 comprises 12 residues. V gave up 11 bases and J gave up 4 bases, with 14 bases separating them. Germline values: CDR1 MNHEY, CDR2 SVGAGI. The CDR3 bases are TGTGCCGCGACGAGGGACACCACTGAAGCTTTCTTT. Translating gives CAATRDTTEAFF.

This rearrangement joins TRBV28 to TRBJ2-3; possibly TRBD2 for D (6 bases). Germline V gene sequence: CDR1 MDHEN, CDR2 SYDVKM. V lost 1 base and J 1 base, leaving 12 bases between the germline ends. The CDR3 extends over 16 amino acids. Here the CDR3 DNA reads TGTGCCAGCAGTTTATTGTACAGCGGGCGCACAGATACGCAGTATTTT. Translation gives CASSLLYSGRTDTQYF.

This chain joins TRBV5-1 and TRBJ1-4; possible D gene TRBD1, 6 bases. This CDR3 has 14 residues. CDR1 and CDR2 from the germline V gene are SGHRS and YFSETQ. Trimming removed 0 bases at V and 5 bases at J, with 8 bases between. CDR3 amino acids: CASSLEGGNEKLFF. The CDR3 DNA reads TGCGCCAGCAGCTTGGAGGGGGGGAATGAAAAACTGTTTTTT.

This clone was counted only a few times. V and J are TRBV19 and TRBJ1-5, with TRBD1 identical over 8 bases. After removal of 4 bases from V and 7 bases from J, the junction contained 6 bases not matched to a gene. In germline, CDR1 is LNHDA, CDR2 SQIVND (reference sequence). The CDR3 sequence is 14 residues long. Here the CDR3 reads CASSKGQGYQPQHF. The CDR3 region has the DNA TGTGCCAGTAGTAAAGGACAGGGTTACCAGCCCCAGCATTTT.

Only one count was recorded for this clone. This chain connects TRBV19 to TRBJ1-2, with D perhaps TRBD1 (6 bases). The CDR3 runs 15 residues. Per germline, CDR1 LNHDA and CDR2 SQIVND (reference sequence). V was cut by 0 bases and J by 2 bases, with 10 bases left in between. CDR3 nucleotides: TGTGCCAGTAGTATAGAGGTGGACAGCAACTATGGCTACACCTTC. This gives the protein CASSIEVDSNYGYTF.

This chain connects TRBV7-8 to TRBJ2-6; maybe TRBD1 (5 bases). The CDR3 has 15 amino acids. V was cut by 5 bases and J by 0 bases, with 8 bases left in between. Per the germline V gene, CDR1 is SGHVS and CDR2 is FQNEAQ. The CDR3 region is CASSMGPSGANVLTF. CDR3 in DNA: TGTGCCAGCAGCATGGGGCCCTCTGGGGCCAACGTCCTGACTTTC.

As for this clone: An end of the junction does not agree with germline; a read error may underlie this. V is TRBV7-7 and J is TRBJ1-6, with D hard to call. Germline CDR1 reads SSHAT; CDR2 reads FNYEAQ (reference sequence). The CDR3 runs to 18 residues. In nucleotides, the CDR3 is TGTGCTAGCAGCTCCGGGATAAGTTTGTGGGCACGGGCTCAAACCCTCCACTTT. This sequence encodes CASSSGISLWARAQTLHF.

In this sample, this clone turned up once. The chain uses TRBV24-1 and TRBJ2-1; the D is unclear. Germline loops: CDR1 KGHDR, CDR2 SFDVKD. V gave up 5 bases and J gave up 10 bases, with 14 bases separating them. The CDR3 is 13 residues long. The CDR3 sequence: CATSVASPREQFF. CDR3 coding DNA: TGTGCCACCAGTGTTGCATCCCCGCGGGAGCAGTTCTTC.

J is TRBJ2-3 and V is TRBV5-4; 9 bases are shared with TRBD1. The germline V gene encodes CDR1 SGHNT and CDR2 YYREEE (reference sequence). Unmatched junction bases numbered 10, after V lost 5 bases and J lost 6 bases. The CDR3 covers 15 residues. The CDR3: CASRRLGTGWDTQYF. The CDR3 DNA follows: TGTGCCAGCAGAAGACTCGGGACAGGGTGGGATACGCAGTATTTT.

The genes are TRBV4-2 and TRBJ1-3, with a tentative D call TRBD1 (5 bases). There are 15 residues in the CDR3. V was clipped by 1 base and J by 3 bases, with 10 bases between them. The germline CDR1 and CDR2 sequences are LGHNA and YNFKEQ. The CDR3 nucleotides are TGTGCCAGCAGCCAAGTCCAGGGTTTTGGAAACACCATATATTTT. As protein: CASSQVQGFGNTIYF.